This T cell receptor (beta chain) was retrieved from a study of T cells in Graves' hyperthyroidism and ophthalmopathy. Study outcomes and limitations: Most clonotypes that expanded in the thyroid above 0.001 also showed up in blood.

As to this clonotype: Its antigen remains unknown.

Blood was sampled at initial diagnosis of hyperthyroidism, prior to onset of any ophthalmopathy symptoms. Source material for PBMCs was over 7.5 ml fresh peripheral blood. This CDR3 has 14 residues. The V end was cut by 6 bases, the J end by 7 bases, with 13 bases between. Amplified regions were TCR beta CDR3 sequences from RNA transcripts. Carried out on the TCR CDR3, a first-round RT-PCR used the HTBI primer set. TCRdb called the multiplex PCR reads again in MiXCR, with one record for every CDR3 protein. The sample has around 700,000 distinct CDR3 sequences, roughly 20% seen once; the top ten hold 16%.

This sequence was found in a woman between 45 and 60 years old with Graves' hyperthyroidism that later progressed to Graves' ophthalmopathy. The rearrangement joins TRBV12-3 or TRBV12-4 to TRBJ1-6, with unresolved D. The sequencing input was blood. CDR3 in DNA: TGTGCCAGCAGGCATGGACGGTCGAATTCACCCCTCCACTTT. Translation: CASRHGRSNSPLHF.